Below, one T cell receptor (beta chain) is given with its context. The sample is drawn from a study of blood T cell repertoires in COVID-19. Study summary: Acute and convalescent COVID-19 samples came from the United States, Italy and Spain. Nucleic acid was either cDNA or gDNA, and it came from T cells, B-cell-depleted T cells, or PBMCs.

As processed by the authors: Estimation of nucleated cell counts relied on the amplification of reference gene primers. The repertoire was sequenced with immunoSEQ multiplex PCR; TCRdb's copy has only in-frame clones and lacks some. V and J calls and clone size follow that table, whereas D and trimming were derived from the DNA. There are about 87,000 clones in the sample; 83% occur only once, and over 15% lies in the top ten. The CDR3 consists of 13 residues. V was shortened by 1 base and J by 8 bases, with 11 bases between the two germline ends. Germline lookup yields CDR1 SEHNR and CDR2 FQNEAQ (reference sequence).

The receptor comes from a woman in her sixties with acute or convalescent COVID-19. V gene TRBV7-9 combines with J gene TRBJ1-2; D call uncertain. The sample taken for sequencing was peripheral blood. The CDR3 coding sequence is TGTGCCAGCAGCTTAGAGGCAGCGTCGGGCTACACCTTC. Protein sequence: CASSLEAASGYTF.